Listed below are T cell receptor beta chains from one sample, sequenced in a study of blood T cell repertoires in COVID-19. Measured with immunoSEQ multiplex PCR; TCRdb has only the in-frame clones, and not every one. The sample lists over 110,000 clones, over 80% occurring once. Sequencing was done on a sample of PBMCs or T cells enriched from blood (not recorded which). These TCRs come from a man in his 60s who had recovered from COVID-19. The CDR3 runs from the conserved cysteine through the conserved F or W. A D gene is named only where the DNA matches it firmly. Clone size is given for some rows only: seen once, a few or many times, or a class if the clone is expanded.

V,size,J,D,CDR3,DNA
TRBV5-5,-,TRBJ2-1,TRBD2,CASSPTSGRTEQFF,TGTGCCAGCAGCCCGACTAGCGGGAGGACTGAGCAGTTCTTC
TRBV19,-,TRBJ1-1,-,CASSIDLGWGGLNTEAFF,TGTGCCAGTAGTATAGATCTCGGTTGGGGCGGATTGAACACTGAAGCTTTCTTT
TRBV6-6,-,TRBJ2-3,-,CASSPRQPAQYF,TGTGCCAGCAGCCCTAGACAGCCCGCGCAGTATTTT
TRBV18,-,TRBJ2-7,TRBD1,CASSPTGGSYEQYF,TGTGCCAGCTCTCCGACAGGGGGGAGCTACGAGCAGTACTTC
TRBV19,-,TRBJ2-7,-,CASSMPRVGLYEQYF,TGTGCCAGTAGTATGCCCCGGGTGGGACTCTACGAGCAGTACTTC
TRBV28,-,TRBJ2-1,TRBD2,CASSSRGLAGPNEQFF,TGTGCCAGCAGTTCCCGGGGACTAGCGGGGCCCAATGAGCAGTTCTTC
TRBV5-4,-,TRBJ2-5,-,CASSSGTSQETQYF,TGTGCCAGCAGCTCTGGGACTTCACAAGAGACCCAGTACTTC
TRBV7-9,once,TRBJ2-7,-,CASSQKKSFKDSSYEQYF,TGTGCCAGCAGCCAAAAAAAAAGTTTCAAGGACAGCTCCTACGAGCAGTACTTC
TRBV28,-,TRBJ2-1,-,CASSAPGEKNYNEQFF,TGTGCCAGCAGTGCCCCGGGGGAAAAAAACTACAATGAGCAGTTCTTC
TRBV2,-,TRBJ1-4,-,CASSGQAFNEKLFF,TGTGCCAGCAGTGGGCAGGCCTTTAATGAAAAACTGTTTTTT
TRBV19,-,TRBJ2-5,TRBD1,CASASRGRKETQYF,TGTGCCAGTGCTAGCAGGGGGCGTAAAGAGACCCAGTACTTC
TRBV14,-,TRBJ1-1,-,CASSQNYESEAFF,TGTGCCAGCAGCCAAAATTATGAGTCTGAAGCTTTCTTT
TRBV15,-,TRBJ2-1,-,CATSRAYNEQFF,TGTGCCACCAGCAGAGCTTACAATGAGCAGTTCTTC
TRBV18,-,TRBJ2-7,-,CASSSPLFGTYEQYF,TGTGCCAGCTCTTCACCTCTATTCGGTACCTACGAGCAGTACTTC
TRBV2,-,TRBJ2-1,TRBD1,CASSDLDRDPNEQFF,TGTGCCAGCAGTGATTTGGACAGGGACCCCAATGAGCAGTTCTTC
TRBV30,-,TRBJ2-1,-,CAWGAGTGNFF,-
TRBV10-3,-,TRBJ2-1,TRBD2,CAISEPAGGEQFF,TGTGCCATCAGTGAGCCGGCGGGGGGGGAACAGTTCTTC
TRBV28,-,TRBJ1-5,TRBD1,CASSVTGGRGNQPQHF,TGTGCCAGCAGCGTGACAGGGGGAAGGGGGAATCAGCCCCAGCATTTT
TRBV6-5,-,TRBJ2-7,-,CASRGLYEQYF,TGTGCCAGCAGAGGACTGTACGAGCAGTACTTC
TRBV12-3/TRBV12-4,few,TRBJ1-2,TRBD1,CASGQGFYGYTF,TGTGCCAGCGGACAGGGATTCTATGGCTACACCTTC
TRBV7-8,-,TRBJ1-2,-,CASSSRVDYGYTF,TGTGCCAGCAGTTCCAGGGTTGACTATGGCTACACCTTC
TRBV6-5,-,TRBJ1-4,-,CASRGSQTLEKLFF,TGTGCCAGCAGGGGTTCACAGACCTTGGAAAAACTGTTTTTT
TRBV7-3,once,TRBJ2-1,TRBD2,CASSLGPSGRFSSYNEQFF,TGTGCCAGCAGCTTGGGGCCTAGCGGGAGGTTTAGCTCCTACAATGAGCAGTTCTTC
TRBV7-9,-,TRBJ2-3,-,CASSSYNTDTQYF,TGTGCCAGCAGCTCTTATAACACAGATACGCAGTATTTT
TRBV5-1,-,TRBJ2-3,TRBD2,CASSLSLTSGGATDTQYF,TGCGCCAGCAGCTTGTCCCTGACTAGCGGGGGGGCCACAGATACGCAGTATTTT
TRBV2,-,TRBJ1-1,-,CASLEGSLRTEAFF,TGTGCCAGCCTCGAGGGCAGCCTTAGGACTGAAGCTTTCTTT
TRBV11-2,-,TRBJ2-1,-,CASSFLRGGHNEQFF,TGTGCCAGCAGCTTCCTCAGGGGCGGGCACAATGAGCAGTTCTTC
TRBV27,-,TRBJ2-7,TRBD1,CASGTVLFGYEQYF,TGTGCCAGTGGGACAGTCCTTTTTGGATACGAGCAGTACTTC
TRBV6-1,-,TRBJ1-1,TRBD1,CASSDDRGNTEAFF,TGTGCCAGCAGTGACGACAGGGGCAACACTGAAGCTTTCTTT